The 25 T cell receptor beta chains listed next were all sequenced from one sample in a study of blood T cells in healthy people across ages (dated by TCRdb to between 2014 and 2017). The protocol used for the library was 5' RACE. Reads for this sample came from an Illumina HiSeq 2500. A second PCR of 7 to 11 cycles was performed with a sample-barcoded 5' primer and a J-beta primer mix. TCRdb trimmed the raw reads at Q25, called clones with MiXCR and kept productive beta chains. Every distinct CDR3 protein forms one entry, paired with its most common genes and DNA. In this sample the table shows approximately 1,100,000 distinct CDR3 sequences, 40% to 55% of which occur a single time. Approximately 17% of the sample is held by the ten biggest clonotypes. Source material: blood. These receptors were taken from a woman aged 60-75 years in good health.

The rearrangement links TRBV5-6 to TRBJ2-5; 8 bases line up with TRBD2. Germline CDR1 SGHDT, CDR2 YYEEEE. CDR3 length: 16 residues. After removal of 0 bases from V and 0 bases from J, the junction contained 4 bases not matched to a gene. This chain's CDR3 is CASSLVVAGNQETQYF. The CDR3 nucleotides read TGTGCCAGCAGCTTGGTGGTAGCGGGGAACCAAGAGACCCAGTACTTC.

This clonotype was counted once. The chain uses TRBV20-1 and TRBJ2-5; D is undetermined. The CDR3 runs to 14 residues. Germline CDR1 is DFQATT and CDR2 is SNEGSKA (reference sequence). V was trimmed by 0 bases and J by 2 bases, leaving 10 bases between them. The CDR3 here is CSARDQTVQETQYF. CDR3 nucleotide sequence: TGCAGTGCTAGAGATCAAACAGTACAAGAGACCCAGTACTTC.

The rearrangement links TRBV15 to TRBJ2-1; maybe TRBD2 (5 bases). Per the germline V gene, CDR1 is LNHNV and CDR2 is YYDKDF (reference sequence). With 3 bases removed from V and 2 bases from J, the gap between germline ends came to 14 bases. The length of the CDR3 is 16 residues. CDR3 loop: CATSSARVATYNEQFF. For the CDR3, the DNA is TGTGCCACCAGCAGTGCTAGGGTAGCGACCTACAATGAGCAGTTCTTC.

The rearrangement uses TRBV7-2 and TRBJ2-7; TRBD2 agrees at 9 bases. Matching the DNA end better, TRBJ2-5 makes the J call doubtful. Looked up from germline, CDR1 is SGHTA and CDR2 is FQGNSA. The CDR3 loop spans 14 amino acids. The CDR3 protein is CASSPIAGEETQYF. The CDR3 region has the DNA TGTGCCAGCAGCCCAATAGCGGGAGAGGAGACCCAGTACTTC.

This clonotype turned up a few times. The J gene is TRBJ1-1, the V gene TRBV7-8, with 7 bases matching TRBD1. The V gene's germline CDR1 is SGHVS and CDR2 FQNEAQ. This CDR3 region has 16 residues. The trim removed 5 bases at V and 4 bases at J, leaving 13 bases unmatched. The CDR3 here is CASSRGGASLGTEAFF. The CDR3 DNA follows: TGTGCCAGCAGCCGAGGGGGCGCGAGTTTGGGCACTGAAGCTTTCTTT.

The V and J genes are TRBV7-2 and TRBJ2-7; TRBD2 aligns across 8 bases. The germline gives CDR1 SGHTA, CDR2 FQGNSA. Germline trimming cut 4 bases from V and 4 bases from J; bases unmatched to any gene: 6. The CDR3 sequence is 14 residues long. DNA for the CDR3: TGTGCCAGCAGCTCCGGGACTAGGCCTTACGAGCAGTACTTC. It translates to CASSSGTRPYEQYF.

This clonotype was observed a handful of times. The chain uses TRBV7-8 and TRBJ2-7, with D possibly TRBD2 on 6 matching bases. Germline V gives CDR1 SGHVS, CDR2 FQNEAQ. This CDR3 is 16 amino acids long. V lost 1 base, J lost 7 bases, and 20 bases lay in between. The CDR3 is CASSLGARGFRGEQYF. The CDR3 region has the DNA TGTGCCAGCAGCTTAGGGGCCCGGGGGTTCCGGGGGGAGCAGTACTTC.

V is TRBV5-1 and J is TRBJ2-1, with D perhaps TRBD2 (5 bases). CDR3 length: 15 amino acids. V was pared by 3 bases and J by 7 bases, with 17 bases between. CDR1 SGHRS and CDR2 YFSETQ come from the germline V gene. The DNA for the CDR3 is TGCGCCAGCAGCTCTCGGGATGATAGAGGTAATGAGCAGTTCTTC. Translating gives CASSSRDDRGNEQFF. Filled out from reference TRBV5-1 and TRBJ2-1, the complete variable domain reads KAGVTQTPRYLIKTRGQQVTLSCSPISGHRSVSWYQQTPGQGLQFLFEYFSETQRNKGNFPGRFSGRQFSNSRSEMNVSTLELGDSALYLCASSSRDDRGNEQFFGPGTRLTVL.

This clonotype was observed once. The chain has TRBV28 and TRBJ1-1; tentatively, D is TRBD1 (5 bases). This CDR3 region has 13 residues. In germline, CDR1 is MDHEN, CDR2 SYDVKM. The CDR3 reads CANLGEVETEAFF. In DNA form, the CDR3 reads TGTGCAAACCTAGGGGAAGTAGAGACTGAAGCTTTCTTT. Based on the CDR3 plus reference TRBV28 and TRBJ1-1, the full variable domain is DVKVTQSSRYLVKRTGEKVFLECVQDMDHENMFWYRQDPGLGLRLIYFSYDVKMKEKGDIPEGYSVSREKKERFSLILESASTNQTSMYLCANLGEVETEAFFGQGTRLTVV.

This clonotype has just a few counts. The rearrangement uses TRBV5-5 and TRBJ2-4; 7 bases match TRBD1. Gene TRBJ2-7 matches the end of the DNA better, so the J call may be wrong. The CDR3 length is 15 residues. The germline CDR1 and CDR2 sequences are SGHKS and YYEKEE (reference sequence). Here the CDR3 reads CASSLGDRVFSEQYF. The CDR3 coding sequence is TGTGCCAGCAGCTTAGGAGACAGGGTCTTCTCCGAGCAGTACTTC.

The CDR3 DNA is TGCAGCGTTGAACAGGTCTCCACAGATACGCAGTATTTT. Encoded protein: CSVEQVSTDTQYF. The genes are TRBV29-1 and TRBJ2-3, with no clear D. The germline V and J ends were trimmed by 2 bases and 2 bases, with 8 bases remaining between them. Germline V lookup: CDR1 SQVTM, CDR2 ANQGSEA. The CDR3 runs to 13 residues.

The chain has TRBV2 and TRBJ2-3; TRBD2 is a possible D gene (6 bases). Germline V gene sequence: CDR1 SNHLY, CDR2 FYNNEI. The V end lost 2 bases, the J end lost 2 bases, and 17 bases lay between the germline ends. CDR3 size: 17 residues. CDR3 sequence reads: CASSELGGRRVTDTQYF. The CDR3 coding sequence is TGTGCCAGCAGTGAATTGGGTGGCAGGAGGGTCACAGATACGCAGTATTTT.

The chain has TRBV25-1 and TRBJ2-1, with 7 bases aligning to TRBD2. The CDR3 covers 14 residues. The germline V gene has CDR1 MGHDK and CDR2 SYGVNS. The J segment lost 9 bases and the V segment lost 5 bases, leaving 10 bases of the junction unmatched. The CDR3 region is CASSKGGREGEQFF. In DNA form, the CDR3 reads TGTGCCAGCAGTAAGGGCGGGAGAGAGGGTGAGCAGTTCTTC.

For this clonotype: A junction end diverges from the germline sequence, so it may reflect a read error. This chain links TRBV7-6 with TRBJ1-6; no clear D gene. The CDR3 has 15 amino acids. Germline V lookup: CDR1 SGHVS, CDR2 FNYEAQ. The CDR3 region is CAGRRGSSYNSPLHF. DNA for the CDR3: TGTGCCGGCAGGCGTGGGAGCTCCTATAATTCACCCCTCCACTTT.

For this clonotype: A much larger clone lies a single base off, so this may be a read error. V and J are TRBV9 and TRBJ2-3; 9 positions match TRBD2. Germline trimming cut 5 bases from V and 7 bases from J; bases unmatched to any gene: 2. This CDR3 contains 12 residues. Germline lookup yields CDR1 SGDLS and CDR2 YYNGEE. CDR3 region: CASRREGNTQYF. The DNA of the CDR3 is TGTGCCAGCAGGCGGGAGGGTAATACGCAGTATTTT.

This clonotype was seen a handful of times. This sequence joins TRBV3-1 and TRBJ2-5; no clear D gene. Trimming pared 0 bases from V and 2 bases from J, leaving 7 bases between. Germline CDR1 LGHDT, CDR2 YNNKEL (reference sequence). CDR3 length equals 14 residues. Here the CDR3 DNA reads TGTGCCAGCAGCCAAGATCGGCGACAAGAGACCCAGTACTTC. Translation gives CASSQDRRQETQYF.

This clonotype was picked up a small number of times. The V gene is TRBV5-4, the J gene TRBJ2-6; D is uncertain. The germline gives CDR1 SGHNT, CDR2 YYREEE (reference sequence). Trimming removed 3 bases from V and 4 bases from J, with 5 bases in between. CDR3 length equals 13 residues. The CDR3 loop reads CASSSWGANVLTF. The DNA for the CDR3 is TGTGCCAGCAGCTCCTGGGGGGCCAACGTCCTGACTTTC.

The rearrangement links TRBV2 to TRBJ2-2; D is unclear. The CDR3 totals 16 residues. Germline-derived CDR1 and CDR2 are SNHLY and FYNNEI. V lost 3 bases and J lost 0, with 11 bases in between. The CDR3 region is CASSENSLANTGELFF. For the CDR3, the DNA is TGTGCCAGCAGTGAGAACAGCCTCGCGAACACCGGGGAGCTGTTTTTT.

CDR3 in DNA: TGTGCCACCAGTGACCAGGGGATCCAAGAGACCCAGTACTTC. Translated: CATSDQGIQETQYF. V is TRBV24-1 and J is TRBJ2-5; TRBD1 is a possible D gene (6 bases). V was cut by 4 bases and J by 1 base, with 9 bases left in between. CDR1 and CDR2 from the germline V gene are KGHDR and SFDVKD. The CDR3 loop spans 14 amino acids.

This clonotype was counted a few times. The rearrangement uses TRBV15 and TRBJ1-2; D is unclear. Germline values: CDR1 LNHNV, CDR2 YYDKDF (reference sequence). V was trimmed by 1 base and J by 3 bases, leaving 9 bases between them. This CDR3 contains 14 residues. CDR3 DNA sequence: TGTGCCACCAGCAGAGGTGCAGACTACTATGGCTACACCTTC. Its translation: CATSRGADYYGYTF.

This clonotype has just a few counts. The genes are TRBV5-1 and TRBJ1-2, with D uncertain. From germline, CDR1 is SGHRS and CDR2 YFSETQ. The V end was cut by 4 bases, the J end by 8 bases, with 12 bases between. This CDR3 comprises 12 residues. This CDR3 is CASSPGGAGYTF. As DNA, the CDR3 is TGCGCCAGCAGCCCGGGTGGCGCGGGCTACACCTTC.

This clonotype has only a few counts. This chain links TRBV20-1 with TRBJ2-3; D gene uncertain. The CDR3 has 14 residues. The germline gives CDR1 DFQATT, CDR2 SNEGSKA (reference sequence). The germline V and J ends were trimmed by 3 bases and 2 bases, with 12 bases remaining between them. The CDR3, as DNA: TGCAGTGCTAGGACCAGGACCCACACAGATACGCAGTATTTT. It yields the protein CSARTRTHTDTQYF.

This clonotype was recorded a few times. The chain uses TRBV7-2 and TRBJ2-5; either TRBD1 or TRBD2 may fit D (7 bases each). V dropped 4 bases and J dropped 3 bases, with 15 bases sitting between them. Germline CDR1 reads SGHTA; CDR2 reads FQGNSA. The CDR3 consists of 15 residues. Written as DNA, the CDR3 is TGTGCCAGCAGCTGGGGGGGACAGCCCGAAGAGACCCAGTACTTC. Translating gives CASSWGGQPEETQYF.

The J gene is TRBJ1-2, the V gene TRBV20-1; 11 nucleotides match TRBD1. The CDR3 is made up of 14 amino acids. Germline V CDR1 and CDR2: DFQATT, SNEGSKA (reference sequence). Losses at the gene ends were 1 base for V and 8 bases for J; bases not matched to a gene: 6. The DNA of the CDR3 is TGCAGTGCTAGAGTGGACAGGGGGCGCGGGGGCTACACCTTC. This gives the protein CSARVDRGRGGYTF.

The CDR3 is CSARSVGQTGELFF. CDR3 sequence (DNA): TGCAGTGCTAGATCGGTGGGGCAGACCGGGGAGCTGTTTTTT. The chain recombines TRBV20-1 with TRBJ2-2; D may be TRBD1 (5 bases). V shed 2 bases and J shed 5 bases, with 12 bases lying between them. CDR3 length: 14 residues. Germline CDR1 reads DFQATT; CDR2 reads SNEGSKA (reference sequence).